Many counts were recorded for the clone carrying this TCR beta chain. Aged 18 to 65, the patients with hyperthyroidism had under 2 months' duration and were newly diagnosed. The data were taken from a study of Graves' ophthalmopathy and Graves' hyperthyroidism. Amplified material comprised TCR beta CDR3 regions derived from RNA transcripts. HTBI primers served in a first-round RT-PCR, which a second-round multiplex PCR followed. TCRdb analysed the multiplex PCR reads with MiXCR anew, one entry per CDR3 protein. The table includes just over 600,000 distinct CDR3 sequences, about a fifth detected once. The clonotype comes from a woman between 18 and 29 years old with stable Graves' hyperthyroidism. Some clones in this sample may be carry-over from other donors' samples. Sequencing used peripheral blood.

This chain's CDR3 is CASAQGVEQYF. In DNA, the CDR3 is TGTGCCAGTGCACAGGGAGTCGAGCAGTACTTC. This chain uses TRBV2 with TRBJ2-7; D may be TRBD1 (6 bases). The CDR3 loop spans 11 amino acids. The V end lost 9 bases, the J end lost 6 bases, and 12 bases lay between the germline ends. The V gene's germline CDR1 is SNHLY and CDR2 FYNNEI.